The 11 T cell receptor beta chains listed next were all sequenced from one sample in a study of cytomegalovirus exposure and HLA in healthy donors. In the PCR, 60 Vbeta and 13 Jbeta primers were used. Libraries were prepared by immunoSEQ multiplex PCR; TCRdb keeps only in-frame clonotypes and omits some of them. The table lists under 200,000 clones, around 79% of them singletons. Sequencing used PBMCs. The source of these receptors is a female donor in good health and CMV-seronegative.

The chain joins TRBV4-2 to TRBJ2-1; perhaps TRBD2 as D (6 bases). Germline assignment: CDR1 LGHNA and CDR2 YNFKEQ. CDR3 length: 14 amino acids. Trimming removed 2 bases at V and 5 bases at J, with 10 bases between. The CDR3 sequence: CASSQWAGNNEQFF. CDR3 coding DNA: TGTGCCAGCAGCCAATGGGCGGGGAACAATGAGCAGTTCTTC.

This chain uses TRBV28 with TRBJ2-1; 8 bases fit TRBD2. CDR3 size: 13 residues. The germline CDR1 and CDR2 sequences are MDHEN and SYDVKM. V lost 8 bases to trimming and J lost 2 bases; unmatched junction nucleotides: 2. The DNA of the CDR3 is TGTGCCAGCGGGCGGGAGGCCTACAATGAGCAGTTCTTC. Encoded protein: CASGREAYNEQFF.

This chain connects TRBV18 to TRBJ2-3; D may be TRBD2 (5 bases). The V gene's germline CDR1 is KGHSH and CDR2 LQKENI. The CDR3 contains 14 residues. V lost 1 base, J lost 0 bases, and 5 bases lay in between. DNA of the CDR3: TGTGCCAGCTCACCACAGCGGAGCACAGATACGCAGTATTTT. Translating gives CASSPQRSTDTQYF.

The chain links TRBV5-1 to TRBJ1-2; D gene ambiguous. The CDR3 spans 15 residues. Germline assignment: CDR1 SGHRS and CDR2 YFSETQ. V was pared by 0 bases and J by 2 bases, with 11 bases between. CDR3 amino acids: CASSLGSHQNYGYTF. The CDR3 nucleotides read TGCGCCAGCAGCTTGGGGTCACACCAGAACTATGGCTACACCTTC. Variable domain in full (rest from reference TRBV5-1 and TRBJ1-2): KAGVTQTPRYLIKTRGQQVTLSCSPISGHRSVSWYQQTPGQGLQFLFEYFSETQRNKGNFPGRFSGRQFSNSRSEMNVSTLELGDSALYLCASSLGSHQNYGYTFGSGTRLTVV.

The chain has TRBV19 and TRBJ2-5, with D perhaps TRBD1 (5 bases). Germline CDR1 LNHDA, CDR2 SQIVND (reference sequence). Trimming removed 5 bases at V and 5 bases at J, with 18 bases between. The CDR3 runs to 15 residues. The CDR3 DNA sequence: TGTGCCAGTAGTTCGCCCCAGGGAACCCCGGAGACCCAGTACTTC. Amino acid sequence: CASSSPQGTPETQYF.

The gene calls are TRBV9 and TRBJ2-1; 9 bases fit TRBD2. This CDR3 is built from 16 residues. V trimming: 4 bases; J trimming: 7 bases; junction bases outside the gene matches: 12. Germline V gives CDR1 SGDLS, CDR2 YYNGEE. The CDR3 region has the DNA TGTGCCAGCAGCACAGGAGGAGGGCTAGCGGGGAATGAGCAGTTCTTC. It specifies CASSTGGGLAGNEQFF.

V and J are TRBV30 and TRBJ1-2; no reliable D call. Germline V gives CDR1 GTSNPN, CDR2 SVGIG (reference sequence). This CDR3 contains 15 residues. The ends were cut back, 0 bases at V and 4 bases at J, with 15 bases in the middle. The CDR3 bases are TGTGCCTGGAGTGTACGGCCCCCCGGAGGCTATGGCTACACCTTC. Protein: CAWSVRPPGGYGYTF.

The gene calls are TRBV7-9 and TRBJ2-2; 7 nucleotides line up with TRBD2. The CDR3 is 16 residues long. Trimming cost V 5 bases and J 5 bases; bases outside gene matches: 11. CDR1 is SEHNR and CDR2 is FQNEAQ in the germline V gene (reference sequence). The CDR3 is CASSAWGGSRTGELFF. The CDR3 DNA follows: TGTGCCAGCAGCGCTTGGGGGGGAAGCAGGACCGGGGAGCTGTTTTTT.

The gene calls are TRBV13 and TRBJ2-1, with D tentatively TRBD2 (7 bases). The CDR3 is 13 amino acids. Germline V gene sequence: CDR1 PRHDT, CDR2 FYEKMQ (reference sequence). Deletions cut 5 bases from V and 9 bases from J, with 14 bases between. The CDR3 nucleotides read TGTGCCAGCAGCGGGGGGGCCCAGCCTGAGCAGTTCTTC. It codes for CASSGGAQPEQFF.

The chain carries TRBV5-1 and TRBJ1-2; D is possibly TRBD1 (6 bases). This CDR3 contains 14 residues. V dropped 4 bases and J dropped 7 bases, with 17 bases sitting between them. Germline values: CDR1 SGHRS, CDR2 YFSETQ. The CDR3, as DNA: TGCGCCAGCAGCACAGTGACAGGATGTTGTGGCTACACCTTC. Its protein is CASSTVTGCCGYTF.

This chain uses TRBV7-2 with TRBJ2-3; TRBD2 matches 8 bases. The germline V gene has CDR1 SGHTA and CDR2 FQGNSA. The trim removed 0 bases at V and 2 bases at J, leaving 7 bases unmatched. The CDR3 is 17 residues long. In DNA form, the CDR3 reads TGTGCCAGCAGCTTAGCCCCTCGCGGGGGGACCACAGATACGCAGTATTTT. This encodes CASSLAPRGGTTDTQYF.